These 20 T cell receptor beta chains were sequenced from one sample in a study of regulatory T cells in long-lasting Graves disease. The TCR library was made from RNA that had been extracted from PBMCs in TRIzol. TCRdb recomputed calls from the reads with MiXCR, one row per CDR3 protein. The sample shows 1,500 to 2,000 distinct CDR3 sequences, under 60% of them seen only once. The sample consisted of peripheral blood mononuclear cells (PBMCs), taken with antithyroid drug treatment, in newly diagnosed or persistent Graves disease (not recorded which). Source of these receptors: a human donor with Graves disease.

This chain joins TRBV28 and TRBJ2-7; 8 nucleotides match TRBD2. CDR1 and CDR2 (germline): MDHEN, SYDVKM. There are 14 residues in the CDR3. V lost 8 bases to trimming and J lost 3 bases; unmatched junction nucleotides: 9. For the CDR3, the DNA is TGTGCCAGCTCCCAGGCGGGGGGTCACTACGAGCAGTACTTC. It encodes CASSQAGGHYEQYF.

The chain employs TRBV28 and TRBJ2-5, with 7 bases identical to TRBD1. The germline gives CDR1 MDHEN, CDR2 SYDVKM. The V gene end was trimmed by 6 bases and the J gene end by 5 bases; junction bases not matched to a gene: 9. CDR3 length: 14 amino acids. In nucleotides, the CDR3 is TGTGCCAGCAGCAGGACAGGACGTCTGGAGACCCAGTACTTC. It yields the protein CASSRTGRLETQYF.

This rearrangement joins TRBV7-6 to TRBJ2-3, with D perhaps TRBD2 (7 bases). The germline V and J ends were trimmed by 5 bases and 12 bases, with 18 bases remaining between them. The germline V gene encodes CDR1 SGHVS and CDR2 FNYEAQ. The CDR3 length is 13 residues. Here the CDR3 reads CASSPQTGGVQYF. CDR3 sequence (DNA): TGTGCCAGCAGCCCCCAAACGGGGGGCGTACAGTATTTT. The variable domain in full, completed from reference TRBV7-6 and TRBJ2-3, reads GAGVSQSPRYKVTKRGQDVALRCDPISGHVSLYWYRQALGQGPEFLTYFNYEAQQDKSGLPNDRFSAERPEGSISTLTIQRTEQRDSAMYRCASSPQTGGVQYFGPGTRLTVL.

Only a few counts were recorded for this clonotype. V usage is TRBV30 and J usage is TRBJ2-1; 10 bases line up with TRBD2. After removal of 1 base from V and 9 bases from J, the junction contained 6 bases not matched to a gene. The CDR3 loop spans 14 amino acids. Germline V gives CDR1 GTSNPN, CDR2 SVGIG (reference sequence). The CDR3 reads CAWSEGLAYGEQFF. Here the CDR3 DNA reads TGTGCCTGGAGTGAGGGACTAGCGTACGGTGAGCAGTTCTTC. Variable domain in full (rest from reference TRBV30 and TRBJ2-1): SQTIHQWPATLVQPVGSPLSLECTVEGTSNPNLYWYRQAAGRGLQLLFYSVGIGQISSEVPQNLSASRPQDRQFILSSKKLLLSDSGFYLCAWSEGLAYGEQFFGPGTRLTVL.

This clonotype was seen more than once but under ten times. The CDR3 sequence: CASRGTDSYEQYF. Written as DNA, the CDR3 is TGTGCCAGCAGGGGGACTGACTCCTACGAGCAGTACTTC. The V gene is TRBV2, the J gene TRBJ2-7, with a possible D match to TRBD2 (6 bases). The CDR3 is 13 residues long. Germline loops: CDR1 SNHLY, CDR2 FYNNEI. Trimming removed 6 bases from V and 0 bases from J, with 9 bases in between.

The gene calls are TRBV9 and TRBJ2-6; D not resolved. Germline V CDR1 and CDR2: SGDLS, YYNGEE. Deletions cut 0 bases from V and 0 bases from J, with 1 base between. This CDR3 region has 14 residues. DNA for the CDR3: TGTGCCAGCAGCGTAGTCTCTGGGGCCAACGTCCTGACTTTC. This gives the protein CASSVVSGANVLTF.

The chain employs TRBV5-6 and TRBJ1-5; perhaps TRBD1 as D (5 bases). The CDR3 is 16 amino acids. Germline V CDR1 and CDR2: SGHDT, YYEEEE. Trimming removed 4 bases at V and 4 bases at J, with 18 bases between. CDR3 sequence (DNA): TGTGCCAGCAGCAGGCAGGGAGAGGTGCGAAATCAGCCCCAGCATTTT. It specifies CASSRQGEVRNQPQHF.

This clonotype has a handful of counts. The chain uses TRBV20-1 and TRBJ2-5; 7 positions agree with TRBD2. Germline trimming cut 6 bases from V and 3 bases from J; bases unmatched to any gene: 4. Germline values: CDR1 DFQATT, CDR2 SNEGSKA (reference sequence). The CDR3 consists of 12 residues. In DNA form, the CDR3 reads TGCAGTGCCCGTCGGGGGGAAGAGACCCAGTACTTC. Protein product: CSARRGEETQYF.

The V call is TRBV10-3, the J call TRBJ2-7; D is possibly TRBD1 (5 bases). The CDR3 is made up of 15 amino acids. Germline CDR1 and CDR2: ENHRY and SYGVKD. V was clipped by 9 bases and J by 4 bases, with 22 bases between them. The CDR3 region has the DNA TGTGCCATTCTACAGGTAACTTCCCAAAAATACGAGCAGTACTTC. Translating gives CAILQVTSQKYEQYF.

The chain employs TRBV11-2 and TRBJ2-1, with a tentative D call TRBD2 (7 bases). This CDR3 is built from 15 residues. CDR1 is SGHAT, CDR2 FQNNGV, per germline. Between the trimmed V and J ends, which lost 1 base and 14 bases, there was a span of 21 bases. DNA of the CDR3: TGTGCCAGCAGCTTAGGTGGGGGCTCCGGGACTAATAAGTTCTTC. This codes for CASSLGGGSGTNKFF.

The J gene is TRBJ1-6, the V gene TRBV13, with D possibly matching TRBD1 (5 bases). CDR3 length: 15 amino acids. V was pared by 5 bases and J by 7 bases, with 15 bases between. The germline CDR1 and CDR2 sequences are PRHDT and FYEKMQ (reference sequence). CDR3 in amino acids: CASSPSGAINSPLHF. The CDR3 DNA is TGTGCCAGCAGCCCCTCTGGGGCAATCAATTCACCCCTCCACTTT.

This rearrangement joins TRBV5-1 to TRBJ2-1, with 7 bases identical to TRBD2. Unmatched junction bases numbered 16, after V lost 3 bases and J lost 1 base. CDR3 length: 19 residues. CDR1 and CDR2 from the germline V gene are SGHRS and YFSETQ. The CDR3 reads CASSSINFSGPPSYNEQFF. The DNA of the CDR3 is TGCGCCAGCAGCTCCATTAATTTTAGCGGGCCACCATCCTACAATGAGCAGTTCTTC.

The chain carries TRBV2 and TRBJ2-7; the match to TRBD2 covers 7 bases. The V gene's germline CDR1 is SNHLY and CDR2 FYNNEI. J was trimmed by 5 bases and V by 8 bases; bases with no gene match: 12. The CDR3 contains 14 residues. CDR3 nucleotide sequence: TGTGCCAGCCGAGATGGACTAGATCGCGACGAGCAGTACTTC. Translating gives CASRDGLDRDEQYF. Combining the CDR3 with reference TRBV2 and TRBJ2-7 gives the whole variable domain EPEVTQTPSHQVTQMGQEVILRCVPISNHLYFYWYRQILGQKVEFLVSFYNNEISEKSEIFDDQFSVERPDGSNFTLKIRSTKLEDSAMYFCASRDGLDRDEQYFGPGTRLTVT.

The chain carries TRBV29-1 and TRBJ2-5; D may match TRBD1 or TRBD2 (5 bases each). Germline CDR1 reads SQVTM; CDR2 reads ANQGSEA. V lost 2 bases, J lost 5 bases, and 12 bases lay in between. The CDR3 is made up of 13 amino acids. The CDR3 region has the DNA TGCAGCGTTGAACTTTACGAGGGGGAGACCCAGTACTTC. Amino acids: CSVELYEGETQYF.

The chain has TRBV11-2 and TRBJ2-5; D is undetermined. This CDR3 spans 16 amino acids. Per the germline V gene, CDR1 is SGHAT and CDR2 is FQNNGV. V dropped 0 bases and J dropped 1 base, with 12 bases sitting between them. CDR3 sequence: CASSLDGVLSQETQYF. The CDR3 region has the DNA TGTGCCAGCAGCTTAGATGGAGTACTATCCCAAGAGACCCAGTACTTC.

The gene calls are TRBV18 and TRBJ2-7; D might be TRBD1 (5 bases). Germline-derived CDR1 and CDR2 are KGHSH and LQKENI. The CDR3 is made up of 13 amino acids. V gave up 2 bases and J gave up 5 bases, with 10 bases separating them. The CDR3 reads CASSPGAENEQYF. The DNA for the CDR3 is TGTGCCAGCTCACCAGGGGCGGAAAACGAGCAGTACTTC. The full variable domain, its missing parts supplied by reference TRBV18 and TRBJ2-7, is NAGVMQNPRHLVRRRGQEARLRCSPMKGHSHVYWYRQLPEEGLKFMVYLQKENIIDESGMPKERFSAEFPKEGPSILRIQQVVRGDSAAYFCASSPGAENEQYFGPGTRLTVT.

J is TRBJ1-5 and V is TRBV12-3 or TRBV12-4, with 7 bases that match TRBD1. This CDR3 comprises 14 residues. Losses at the gene ends were 3 bases for V and 4 bases for J; bases not matched to a gene: 3. The CDR3 here is CASSFHRGNQPQHF. Here the CDR3 DNA reads TGTGCCAGCAGTTTTCACAGGGGAAATCAGCCCCAGCATTTT.

This clonotype appeared a few times. The chain employs TRBV15 and TRBJ2-6, with D maybe TRBD1 (5 bases). Germline CDR1 reads LNHNV; CDR2 reads YYDKDF (reference sequence). The CDR3 covers 15 residues. V lost 4 bases and J 3 bases, leaving 10 bases between the germline ends. CDR3: CATSTQGFGANVLTF. CDR3 nucleotide sequence: TGTGCCACCAGCACTCAGGGTTTTGGGGCCAACGTCCTGACTTTC.

This chain joins TRBV4-2 and TRBJ1-2; D remains unclear. This CDR3 comprises 12 residues. With 3 bases removed from V and 4 bases from J, the gap between germline ends came to 6 bases. CDR1 is LGHNA and CDR2 is YNFKEQ in the germline V gene. The CDR3 protein is CASSQGIYGYTF. CDR3 sequence (DNA): TGTGCCAGCAGCCAGGGTATCTATGGCTACACCTTC.

This sequence joins TRBV28 and TRBJ2-3; 9 positions agree with TRBD1. V was clipped by 7 bases and J by 5 bases; unmatched bases: 13. CDR1 is MDHEN, CDR2 SYDVKM, per germline. The CDR3 contains 16 residues. The CDR3 is CASNSQTGGRLDTQYF. For the CDR3, the DNA is TGTGCCAGCAACTCGCAAACAGGGGGCCGTTTAGATACGCAGTATTTT.